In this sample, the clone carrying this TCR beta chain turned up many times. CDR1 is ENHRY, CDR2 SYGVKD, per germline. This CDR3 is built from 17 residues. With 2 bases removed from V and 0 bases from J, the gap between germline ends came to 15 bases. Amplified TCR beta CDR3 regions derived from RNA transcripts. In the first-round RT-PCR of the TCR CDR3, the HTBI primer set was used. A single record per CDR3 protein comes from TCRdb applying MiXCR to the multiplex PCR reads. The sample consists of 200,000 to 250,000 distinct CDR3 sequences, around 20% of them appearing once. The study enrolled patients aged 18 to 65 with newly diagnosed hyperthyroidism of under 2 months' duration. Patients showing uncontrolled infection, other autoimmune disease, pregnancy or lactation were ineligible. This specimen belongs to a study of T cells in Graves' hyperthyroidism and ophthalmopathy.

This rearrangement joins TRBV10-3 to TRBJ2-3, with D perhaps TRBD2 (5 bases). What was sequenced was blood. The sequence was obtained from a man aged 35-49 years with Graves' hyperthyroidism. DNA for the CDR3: TGTGCCATCAGTGAGAGGCTTGAGCGGAGTAGCACAGATACGCAGTATTTT. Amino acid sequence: CAISERLERSSTDTQYF.